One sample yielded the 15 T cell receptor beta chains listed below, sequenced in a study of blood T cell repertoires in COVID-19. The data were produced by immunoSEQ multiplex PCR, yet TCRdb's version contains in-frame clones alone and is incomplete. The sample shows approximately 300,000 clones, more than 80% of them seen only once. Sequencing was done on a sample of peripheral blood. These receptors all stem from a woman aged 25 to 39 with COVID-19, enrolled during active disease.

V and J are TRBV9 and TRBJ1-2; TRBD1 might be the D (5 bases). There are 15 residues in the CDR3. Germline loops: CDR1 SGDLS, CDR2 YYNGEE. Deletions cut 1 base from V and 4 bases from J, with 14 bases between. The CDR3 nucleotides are TGTGCCAGCAGCGTAACCCCGGACACAACCTATGGCTACACCTTC. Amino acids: CASSVTPDTTYGYTF.

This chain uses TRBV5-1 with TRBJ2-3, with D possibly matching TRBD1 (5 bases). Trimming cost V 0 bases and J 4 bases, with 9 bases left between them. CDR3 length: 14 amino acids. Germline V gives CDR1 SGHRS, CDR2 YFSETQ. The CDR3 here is CASSLEPGPDTQYF. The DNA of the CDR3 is TGCGCCAGCAGCTTGGAGCCAGGGCCAGATACGCAGTATTTT.

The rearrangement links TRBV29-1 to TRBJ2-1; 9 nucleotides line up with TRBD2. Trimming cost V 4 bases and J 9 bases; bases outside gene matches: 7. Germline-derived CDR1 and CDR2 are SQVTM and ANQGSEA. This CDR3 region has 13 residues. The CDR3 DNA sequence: TGCAGCGTTGCGGTAGCGGGAGCGGGTGAGCAGTTCTTC. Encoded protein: CSVAVAGAGEQFF.

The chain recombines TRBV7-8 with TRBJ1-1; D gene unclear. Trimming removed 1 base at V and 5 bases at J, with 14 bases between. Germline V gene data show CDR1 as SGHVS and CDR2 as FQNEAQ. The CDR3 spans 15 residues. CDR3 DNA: TGTGCCAGCAGCTTAGTAGGTCAGGCACGAACTGAAGCTTTCTTT. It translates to CASSLVGQARTEAFF.

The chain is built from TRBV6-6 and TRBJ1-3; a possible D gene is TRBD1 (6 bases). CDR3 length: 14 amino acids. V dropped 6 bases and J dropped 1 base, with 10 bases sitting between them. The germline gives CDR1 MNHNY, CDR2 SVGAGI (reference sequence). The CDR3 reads CASSQQGSGNTIYF. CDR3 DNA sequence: TGTGCCAGCAGCCAACAGGGTTCTGGAAACACCATATATTTT.

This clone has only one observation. The CDR3 DNA sequence: TGTGCCAGCAGCTTAGTCCTAGCGGATACCTACGAGCAGTACTTC. Translating gives CASSLVLADTYEQYF. The chain couples TRBV7-8 to TRBJ2-7; TRBD2 aligns across 7 bases. The CDR3 is 15 residues long. Trimming cost V 1 base and J 2 bases; bases outside gene matches: 5. From germline, CDR1 is SGHVS and CDR2 FQNEAQ.

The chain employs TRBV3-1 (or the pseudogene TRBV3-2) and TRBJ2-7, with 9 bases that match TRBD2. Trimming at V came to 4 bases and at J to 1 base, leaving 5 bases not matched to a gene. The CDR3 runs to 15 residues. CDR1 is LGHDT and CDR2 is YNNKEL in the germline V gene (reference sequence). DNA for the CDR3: TGTGCCAGCAGCCTTCGGACTAGCGTATCCTACGAGCAGTACTTC. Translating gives CASSLRTSVSYEQYF.

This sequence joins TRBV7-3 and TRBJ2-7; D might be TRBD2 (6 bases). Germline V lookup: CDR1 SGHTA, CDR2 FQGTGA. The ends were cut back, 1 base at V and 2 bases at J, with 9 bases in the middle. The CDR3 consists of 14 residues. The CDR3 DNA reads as TGTGCCAGCAGCTTAATGGAGGGACCCTACGAGCAGTACTTC. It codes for CASSLMEGPYEQYF.

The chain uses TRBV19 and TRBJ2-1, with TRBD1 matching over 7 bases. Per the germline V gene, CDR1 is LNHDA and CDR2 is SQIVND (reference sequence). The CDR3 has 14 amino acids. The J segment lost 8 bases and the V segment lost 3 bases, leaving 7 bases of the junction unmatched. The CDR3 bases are TGTGCCAGTAGTATGGACAGGCTTAGAGATGAGCAGTTCTTC. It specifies CASSMDRLRDEQFF.

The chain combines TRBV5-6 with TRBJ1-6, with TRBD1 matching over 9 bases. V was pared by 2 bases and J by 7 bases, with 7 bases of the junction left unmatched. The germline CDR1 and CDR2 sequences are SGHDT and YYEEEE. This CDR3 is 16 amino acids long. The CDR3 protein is CASSLWTGVMNSPLHF. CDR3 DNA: TGTGCCAGCAGCTTATGGACAGGGGTGATGAATTCACCCCTCCACTTT.

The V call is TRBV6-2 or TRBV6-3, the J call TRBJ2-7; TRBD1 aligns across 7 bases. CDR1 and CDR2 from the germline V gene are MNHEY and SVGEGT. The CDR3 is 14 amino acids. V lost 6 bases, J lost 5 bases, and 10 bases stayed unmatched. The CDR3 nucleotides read TGTGCCAGCAGCCGCGACAGGGTGCTCGACGAGCAGTACTTC. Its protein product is CASSRDRVLDEQYF.

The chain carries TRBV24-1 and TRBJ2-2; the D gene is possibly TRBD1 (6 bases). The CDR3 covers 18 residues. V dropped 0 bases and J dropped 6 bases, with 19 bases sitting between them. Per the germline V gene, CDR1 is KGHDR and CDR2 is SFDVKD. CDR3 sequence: CATSDLQENFSGAGELFF. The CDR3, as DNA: TGTGCCACCAGTGATTTGCAGGAGAATTTCTCAGGGGCCGGGGAGCTGTTTTTT.

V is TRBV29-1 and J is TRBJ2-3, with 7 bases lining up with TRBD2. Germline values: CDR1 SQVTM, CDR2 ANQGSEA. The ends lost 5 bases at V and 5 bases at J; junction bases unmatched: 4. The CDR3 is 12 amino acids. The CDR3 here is CSVRGRGDTQYF. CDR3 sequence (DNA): TGCAGCGTTCGAGGGAGGGGAGATACGCAGTATTTT.

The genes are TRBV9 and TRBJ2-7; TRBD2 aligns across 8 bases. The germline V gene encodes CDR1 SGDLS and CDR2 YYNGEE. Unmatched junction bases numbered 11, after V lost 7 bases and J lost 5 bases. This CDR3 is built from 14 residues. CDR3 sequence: CASATLAGTDEQYF. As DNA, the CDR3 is TGTGCCAGCGCGACATTAGCGGGAACCGACGAGCAGTACTTC. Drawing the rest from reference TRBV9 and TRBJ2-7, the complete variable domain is DSGVTQTPKHLITATGQRVTLRCSPRSGDLSVYWYQQSLDQGLQFLIQYYNGEERAKGNILERFSAQQFPDLHSELNLSSLELGDSALYFCASATLAGTDEQYFGPGTRLTVT.

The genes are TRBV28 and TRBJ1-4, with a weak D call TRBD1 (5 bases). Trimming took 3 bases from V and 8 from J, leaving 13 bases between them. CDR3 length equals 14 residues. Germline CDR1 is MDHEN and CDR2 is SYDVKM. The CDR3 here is CASSFGGIGEKLFF. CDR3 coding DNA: TGTGCCAGCAGTTTCGGGGGGATAGGGGAAAAACTGTTTTTT.